This entry lists 23 T cell receptor beta chains sequenced from one sample in a study of early T cells in non-severe SARS-CoV-2 infection. TCRdb used MiXCR to reprocess the 5' RACE reads, holding one entry per CDR3 protein. The sample lists 25,000 to 35,000 distinct CDR3 sequences; about 3.8% were seen once. Sequences were obtained from whole blood. Source of these receptors: an adult who was a healthcare worker with PCR-confirmed SARS-CoV-2 infection or an uninfected control (not recorded which).

This chain connects TRBV19 to TRBJ2-3; weak D call: TRBD2 (5 bases). The CDR3 sequence is 13 residues long. In germline, CDR1 is LNHDA, CDR2 SQIVND (reference sequence). V was pared by 5 bases and J by 6 bases, with 12 bases between. The CDR3 reads CASSLGLWDTQYF. The CDR3 DNA sequence: TGTGCCAGTAGTCTAGGACTGTGGGATACGCAGTATTTT.

A remark on this clonotype: A read error may explain this, as a much larger clone is one base away. V and J are TRBV4-3 and TRBJ1-1, with D possibly matching TRBD1 (5 bases). In germline, CDR1 is LGHNA, CDR2 YSLEER. This CDR3 spans 14 amino acids. The CDR3: CASGQDPQGTEAFF. As DNA, the CDR3 is TGCGCCAGCGGCCAAGATCCCCAGGGAACTGAAGCTTTCTTT.

J is TRBJ2-1 and V is TRBV7-6; tentative D call: TRBD1 (6 bases). This CDR3 has 15 amino acids. Germline V gives CDR1 SGHVS, CDR2 FNYEAQ. The V and J ends lost 5 bases and 0 bases respectively, with 11 bases between them. CDR3 DNA sequence: TGTGCCAGCAGCAACAGGGTGAGCTCCTACAATGAGCAGTTCTTC. Translated, it gives CASSNRVSSYNEQFF. Full variable domain (missing parts from reference TRBV7-6 and TRBJ2-1): GAGVSQSPRYKVTKRGQDVALRCDPISGHVSLYWYRQALGQGPEFLTYFNYEAQQDKSGLPNDRFSAERPEGSISTLTIQRTEQRDSAMYRCASSNRVSSYNEQFFGPGTRLTVL.

This clonotype was seen only a few times. The chain links TRBV19 to TRBJ1-6, with D possibly TRBD1 on 6 matching bases. Germline CDR1 reads LNHDA; CDR2 reads SQIVND (reference sequence). V was shortened by 3 bases and J by 10 bases, with 19 bases between the two germline ends. CDR3 size: 16 residues. The CDR3 reads CASSIADSRPGSPLHF. The CDR3 bases are TGTGCCAGTAGTATTGCGGACAGCCGACCCGGGTCACCCCTCCACTTT.

In its sample, this clonotype was seen many times. The chain has TRBV7-2 and TRBJ2-1, with 12 bases matching TRBD2. Germline assignment: CDR1 SGHTA and CDR2 FQGNSA. J lost 9 bases, V lost 6 bases, and 9 bases had no gene match. CDR3 length: 15 residues. CDR3 coding DNA: TGTGCCAGCAGGCGGACTAGCGGGATGGTCCTTGAGCAGTTCTTC. This translates into CASRRTSGMVLEQFF.

This clonotype was found many times. The V gene is TRBV7-8, the J gene TRBJ2-7, with TRBD1 matching over 7 bases. The CDR3 contains 16 residues. V lost 4 bases and J lost 2; bases outside the gene matches: 11. The germline gives CDR1 SGHVS, CDR2 FQNEAQ. CDR3 nucleotide sequence: TGTGCCAGCAGCTCCCCCCTCAGGGGGAGAGCCTACGAGCAGTACTTC. Translating it yields CASSSPLRGRAYEQYF.

This clonotype was counted ten times or more. The chain uses TRBV12-5 and TRBJ2-5, with a possible D match to TRBD1 (6 bases). V lost 1 base, J lost 7 bases, and 13 bases lay in between. This CDR3 comprises 14 residues. The germline gives CDR1 LGHNT, CDR2 FRNRAP. The chain's CDR3 is CASGLANRDGTQYF. CDR3 sequence (DNA): TGTGCTAGTGGTTTGGCTAACAGGGACGGGACCCAGTACTTC. Full variable domain (rest looked up from reference TRBV12-5 and TRBJ2-5): DARVTQTPRHKVTEMGQEVTMRCQPILGHNTVFWYRQTMMQGLELLAYFRNRAPLDDSGMPKDRFSAEMPDATLATLKIQPSEPRDSAVYFCASGLANRDGTQYFGPGTRLLVL.

There are a few counts of this clonotype. The chain recombines TRBV6-2 or TRBV6-3 with TRBJ2-3; D possibly uses TRBD1 or TRBD2 (5 bases each). There are 16 residues in the CDR3. Germline V gives CDR1 MNHEY, CDR2 SVGEGT. Trimming left V 1 base short and J 5 bases short, with 16 bases between. Here the CDR3 DNA reads TGTGCCAGCAGTTACTACCGGGACCGGGGACGAGATACGCAGTATTTT. It specifies CASSYYRDRGRDTQYF.

This clonotype was observed at least ten times. This chain joins TRBV10-1 and TRBJ2-1, with unresolved D. Germline CDR1 reads WNHNN; CDR2 reads SYGVQD (reference sequence). Trimming took off 0 bases at V and 7 bases at J, with 7 bases between the two ends. This CDR3 region has 13 residues. DNA of the CDR3: TGCGCCAGCAGTGAGTCAGGCGGTAATGAGCAGTTCTTC. Its translation is CASSESGGNEQFF.

This clonotype has at least ten counts. This chain joins TRBV4-1 and TRBJ1-5, with D possibly matching TRBD1 (5 bases). CDR3 length: 15 amino acids. In germline, CDR1 is MGHRA, CDR2 YSYEKL. V was clipped by 3 bases and J by 3 bases, with 12 bases between them. CDR3 DNA: TGCGCCAGCAGCCAGGTTGGGGGACCCAATCAGCCCCAGCATTTT. Translating gives CASSQVGGPNQPQHF.

The table lists this clonotype with a few counts. The chain recombines TRBV5-1 with TRBJ1-2; D is undetermined. V lost 0 bases to trimming and J lost 4 bases, with 16 bases between them. The germline CDR1 and CDR2 sequences are SGHRS and YFSETQ. The CDR3 sequence is 16 residues long. The CDR3 bases are TGCGCCAGCAGCTTGGAACTTTCGGGGTATACCTATGGCTACACCTTC. Its translation is CASSLELSGYTYGYTF.

This clonotype was found many times. This chain joins TRBV20-1 and TRBJ2-4; D is tentatively TRBD1 or TRBD2 (5 bases each). CDR1 and CDR2 from the germline V gene are DFQATT and SNEGSKA (reference sequence). The CDR3 covers 15 residues. Trimming stripped 6 bases from V and 7 bases from J, with 22 bases between. CDR3 protein: CSAATPGTLGNIQYF. DNA for the CDR3: TGCAGTGCGGCAACTCCCGGGACCCTGGGGAACATTCAGTACTTC.

This clonotype has at least ten counts. The chain carries TRBV18 and TRBJ2-1; 8 nucleotides align to TRBD2. Germline-derived CDR1 and CDR2 are KGHSH and LQKENI. Trimming at V came to 6 bases and at J to 5 bases, leaving 9 bases not matched to a gene. CDR3 size: 15 residues. Written as DNA, the CDR3 is TGTGCCAGCTCCATACTAGCGGAGATTCACAATGAGCAGTTCTTC. Protein product: CASSILAEIHNEQFF. The full variable domain, in which reference TRBV18 and TRBJ2-1 provide the parts outside the CDR3, is NAGVMQNPRHLVRRRGQEARLRCSPMKGHSHVYWYRQLPEEGLKFMVYLQKENIIDESGMPKERFSAEFPKEGPSILRIQQVVRGDSAAYFCASSILAEIHNEQFFGPGTRLTVL.

This clonotype was counted ten times or more. The gene calls are TRBV6-5 and TRBJ1-3; D uncertain. The CDR3 contains 12 residues. Germline V CDR1 and CDR2: MNHEY, SVGAGI. Trimming removed 9 bases at V and 4 bases at J, with 10 bases between. CDR3 in amino acids: CASGQSGNTIYF. The CDR3 DNA follows: TGTGCCAGTGGGCAGTCCGGAAACACCATATATTTT.

In its sample, this clonotype was seen many times. The genes are TRBV7-2 and TRBJ1-6, with D perhaps TRBD1 (5 bases). The CDR3 length is 14 residues. V lost 5 bases and J 6 bases, leaving 11 bases between the germline ends. Germline V gene lookup returns CDR1 SGHTA and CDR2 FQGNSA. The DNA of the CDR3 is TGTGCCAGCAGCCAAGTCCAGGGTAATTCACCCCTCCACTTT. This sequence encodes CASSQVQGNSPLHF.

This clonotype was observed at least ten times. The rearrangement links TRBV28 to TRBJ2-2; D ambiguous. The germline V and J ends were trimmed by 4 bases and 5 bases, with 14 bases remaining between them. Germline-derived CDR1 and CDR2 are MDHEN and SYDVKM. The CDR3 has 15 residues. The CDR3 DNA follows: TGTGCCAGCAGTTCGGGCGGACCCGGGACCGGGGAGCTGTTTTTT. Protein sequence: CASSSGGPGTGELFF.

The rearrangement uses TRBV6-5 and TRBJ2-3, with D maybe TRBD1 (5 bases). The CDR3 is 16 amino acids. The germline CDR1 and CDR2 sequences are MNHEY and SVGAGI. V lost 0 bases and J 7 bases, leaving 17 bases between the germline ends. The CDR3 region is CASSYSRQRLAYTQYF. CDR3 coding DNA: TGTGCCAGCAGTTACTCCAGACAGAGGCTTGCCTATACGCAGTATTTT.

This clonotype was recorded at least ten times. J is TRBJ1-5 and V is TRBV20-1; D is perhaps TRBD1 (5 bases). Germline CDR1 reads DFQATT; CDR2 reads SNEGSKA (reference sequence). This CDR3 is built from 15 residues. V was pared by 1 base and J by 2 bases, with 12 bases between. The CDR3 region has the DNA TGCAGTGCTAGAGGCACTACGACAGGCAATCAGCCCCAGCATTTT. This encodes CSARGTTTGNQPQHF.

This clonotype occurred many times. The chain links TRBV7-8 to TRBJ1-6; D perhaps matches TRBD1 (5 bases). Germline lookup yields CDR1 SGHVS and CDR2 FQNEAQ. V was shortened by 6 bases and J by 10 bases, with 13 bases between the two germline ends. There are 13 residues in the CDR3. The CDR3 region is CASRSGTLSPLHF. CDR3 DNA sequence: TGTGCCAGCAGATCCGGGACTCTCTCACCCCTCCACTTT.

This clonotype came up many times. The chain carries TRBV7-9 and TRBJ1-1; the D is unclear. Germline assignment: CDR1 SEHNR and CDR2 FQNEAQ (reference sequence). This CDR3 is built from 14 residues. With 1 base removed from V and 1 base from J, the gap between germline ends came to 7 bases. In DNA, the CDR3 is TGTGCCAGCAGCTTAGAAGGGAGGAACACTGAAGCTTTCTTT. It encodes CASSLEGRNTEAFF.

This clonotype was recorded at least ten times. The rearrangement uses TRBV29-1 and TRBJ1-2; TRBD1 agrees at 10 bases. From germline, CDR1 is SQVTM and CDR2 ANQGSEA. V dropped 7 bases and J dropped 6; count of bases not matched to a gene: 11. The CDR3 contains 14 residues. The CDR3 coding sequence is TGCAGCGCCGCCCGGGACAGGGGTCCGGATGGCTACACCTTC. This sequence encodes CSAARDRGPDGYTF.

This clonotype has a count of ten or more. The chain combines TRBV5-1 with TRBJ1-2, with 7 bases that match TRBD1. The trim removed 6 bases at V and 7 bases at J, leaving 12 bases unmatched. CDR3 length: 14 residues. Germline V gene lookup returns CDR1 SGHRS and CDR2 YFSETQ. The CDR3 spells CASTMTGQSFGYTF. The CDR3 bases are TGCGCCAGCACCATGACGGGACAGTCATTTGGCTACACCTTC.

This clonotype was observed many times. The chain employs TRBV4-1 and TRBJ1-3; a weak D match, TRBD1 (5 bases). Germline CDR1 MGHRA, CDR2 YSYEKL. The CDR3 spans 15 residues. Trimming took 5 bases from V and 8 from J, leaving 19 bases between them. DNA for the CDR3: TGCGCCAGCAGCTATAGGGGTAGAGTAATTGACACCATATATTTT. This sequence encodes CASSYRGRVIDTIYF.